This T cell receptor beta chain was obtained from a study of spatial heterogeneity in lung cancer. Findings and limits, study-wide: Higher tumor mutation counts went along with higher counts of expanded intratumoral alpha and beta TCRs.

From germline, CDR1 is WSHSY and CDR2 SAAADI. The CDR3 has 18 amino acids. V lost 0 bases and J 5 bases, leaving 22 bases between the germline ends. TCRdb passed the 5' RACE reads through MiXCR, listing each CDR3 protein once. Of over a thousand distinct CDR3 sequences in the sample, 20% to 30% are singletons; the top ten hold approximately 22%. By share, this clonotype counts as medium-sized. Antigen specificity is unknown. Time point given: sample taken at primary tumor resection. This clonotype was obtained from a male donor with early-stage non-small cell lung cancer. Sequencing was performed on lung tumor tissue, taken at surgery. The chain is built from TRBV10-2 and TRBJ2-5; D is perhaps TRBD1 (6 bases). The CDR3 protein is CASSESRGTLSGKETQYF. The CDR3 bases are TGCGCCAGCAGTGAGTCAAGGGGGACCCTGTCCGGAAAGGAGACCCAGTACTTC.